This TCR beta chain is drawn from a study of CD8 T cells in ankylosing spondylitis. General observations from the study: Relatively rare in peripheral blood, disease-linked clones were also CD8+. Earlier authors reported some of these motif variants in reactive arthritis synovial fluid and blood. It was reported that disease-linked clones were significantly enriched in matched ankylosing spondylitis synovial fluid.

Worth noting for this clonotype: Its antigen remains unknown.

V was clipped by 5 bases and J by 5 bases, with 12 bases between them. Germline-derived CDR1 and CDR2 are SEHNR and FQNEAQ (reference sequence). This CDR3 has 13 residues. Libraries for TCR beta were made by quantitative 5'-RACE with molecular barcodes. TCRdb re-derived calls from the 5' RACE reads in MiXCR, one entry per CDR3 protein. Here the sample spans approximately 100,000 distinct CDR3 sequences, approximately 25% being singletons. Sequenced input: synovial fluid, either unsorted or a sorted T cell fraction (not recorded which). This sequence joins TRBV7-9 and TRBJ1-2; D call uncertain. The source is a male donor with ankylosing spondylitis. The CDR3 is CASSPTDGYGYTF. The CDR3 nucleotides are TGTGCCAGCAGCCCTACGGACGGTTATGGCTACACCTTC.